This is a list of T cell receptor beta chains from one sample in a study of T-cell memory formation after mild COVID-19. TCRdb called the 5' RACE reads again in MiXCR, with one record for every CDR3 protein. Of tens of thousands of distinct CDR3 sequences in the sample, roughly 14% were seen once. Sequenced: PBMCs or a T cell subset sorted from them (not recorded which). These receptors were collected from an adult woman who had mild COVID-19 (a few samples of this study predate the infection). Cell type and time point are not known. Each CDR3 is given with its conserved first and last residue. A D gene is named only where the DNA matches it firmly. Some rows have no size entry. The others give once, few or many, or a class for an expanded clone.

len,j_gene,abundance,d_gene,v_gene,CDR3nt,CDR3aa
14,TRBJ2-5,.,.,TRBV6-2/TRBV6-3,TGTGCCAGCAGTTACAGGGACACGGAAGAGACCCAGTACTTC,CASSYRDTEETQYF
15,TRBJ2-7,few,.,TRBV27,TGTGCCAGCAGTTCGCTAGCACAGCACCCCTACGAGCAGTACTTC,CASSSLAQHPYEQYF
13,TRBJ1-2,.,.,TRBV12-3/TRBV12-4,TGTGCCAGCGGATCACAGAGAGCATATGGCTACACCTTC,CASGSQRAYGYTF
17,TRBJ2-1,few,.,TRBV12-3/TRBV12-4,TGTGCCAGCAGCCATTATCCGACAGACAGCTCCTACAATGAGCAGTTCTTC,CASSHYPTDSSYNEQFF
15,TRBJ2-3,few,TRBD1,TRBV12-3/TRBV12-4,TGTGCCAGCACCGACCGGGACAGGGGGCGAGATACGCAGTATTTT,CASTDRDRGRDTQYF
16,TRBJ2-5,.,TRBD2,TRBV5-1,TGCGCCAGCAGCTGGGGGACTAGCGGGGTACAAGAGACCCAGTACTTC,CASSWGTSGVQETQYF
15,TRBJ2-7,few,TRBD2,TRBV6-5,TGTGCCAGCAGTACCCTTTCGGGAGGGCCGAACGAGCAGTACTTC,CASSTLSGGPNEQYF
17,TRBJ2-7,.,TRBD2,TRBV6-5,TGTGCCAGCAGTTACTCCGGACTAGCGGGGGGATCCTACGAGCAGTACTTC,CASSYSGLAGGSYEQYF
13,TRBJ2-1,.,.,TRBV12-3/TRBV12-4,TGTGCCAGCAGGCCACCATCCTACAATGAGCAGTTCTTC,CASRPPSYNEQFF
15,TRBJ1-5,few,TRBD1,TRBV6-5,TGTGCCAGCAGTTTGGGACAGGGACGCAATCAGCCCCAGCATTTT,CASSLGQGRNQPQHF
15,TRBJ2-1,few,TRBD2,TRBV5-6,TGTGCCAGCAGCTTGGGAGGGACTAGCGGGAGGTTTAAGTTCTTC,CASSLGGTSGRFKFF
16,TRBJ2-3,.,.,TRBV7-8,TGTGCCAGCAGCTTTTTAGGGGAGCCGAACACAGATACGCAGTATTTT,CASSFLGEPNTDTQYF
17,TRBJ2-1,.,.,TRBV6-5,TGTGCCAGCAGTTACGACAGCTCGACCGCCTCCTACAATGAGCAGTTCTTC,CASSYDSSTASYNEQFF
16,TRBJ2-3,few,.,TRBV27,TGTGCCAGCAGTTTAAACCAGGGTTTTCAGACAGATACGCAGTATTTT,CASSLNQGFQTDTQYF
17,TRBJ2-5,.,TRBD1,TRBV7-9,TGTGCCAGCAGCGGAAAACTAACAGGGGGAGGTGGAGAGACCCAGTACTTC,CASSGKLTGGGGETQYF
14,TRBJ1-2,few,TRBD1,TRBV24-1,TGTGCCACCAGTGATGACGACAGGGGAGATGGCTACACCTTC,CATSDDDRGDGYTF
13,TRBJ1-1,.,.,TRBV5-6,TGTGCCAGCAGTGTCGGAACGAACACTGAAGCTTTCTTT,CASSVGTNTEAFF
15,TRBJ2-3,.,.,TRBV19,TGTGCCAGTACCCTGGGACTGCTCGGCACAGATACGCAGTATTTT,CASTLGLLGTDTQYF